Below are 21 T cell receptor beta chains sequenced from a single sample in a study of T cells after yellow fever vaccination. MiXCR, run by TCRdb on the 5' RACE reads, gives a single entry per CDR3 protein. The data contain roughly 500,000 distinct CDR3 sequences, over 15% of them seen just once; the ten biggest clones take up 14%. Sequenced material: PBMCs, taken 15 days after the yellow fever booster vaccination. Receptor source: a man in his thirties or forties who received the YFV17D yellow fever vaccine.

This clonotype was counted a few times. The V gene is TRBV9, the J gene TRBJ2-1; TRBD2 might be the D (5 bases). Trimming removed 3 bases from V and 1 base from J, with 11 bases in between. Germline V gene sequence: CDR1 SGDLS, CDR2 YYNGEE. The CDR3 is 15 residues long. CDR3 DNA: TGTGCCAGCAGCGCGAGCGGCACATCCTACAATGAGCAGTTCTTC. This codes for CASSASGTSYNEQFF.

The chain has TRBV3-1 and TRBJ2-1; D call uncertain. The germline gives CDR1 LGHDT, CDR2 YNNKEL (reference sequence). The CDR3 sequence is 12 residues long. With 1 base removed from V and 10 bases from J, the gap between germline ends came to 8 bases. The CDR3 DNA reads TGTGCCAGCAGCCAAGTCGGCCGGGAGCAGTTCTTC. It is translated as CASSQVGREQFF.

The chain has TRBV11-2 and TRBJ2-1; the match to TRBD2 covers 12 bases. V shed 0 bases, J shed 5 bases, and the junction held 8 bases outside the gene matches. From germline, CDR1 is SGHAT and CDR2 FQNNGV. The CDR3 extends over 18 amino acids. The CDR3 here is CASSLDLLPSGRDNEQFF. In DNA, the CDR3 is TGTGCCAGCAGCTTAGATCTTTTACCTAGCGGGAGGGACAATGAGCAGTTCTTC.

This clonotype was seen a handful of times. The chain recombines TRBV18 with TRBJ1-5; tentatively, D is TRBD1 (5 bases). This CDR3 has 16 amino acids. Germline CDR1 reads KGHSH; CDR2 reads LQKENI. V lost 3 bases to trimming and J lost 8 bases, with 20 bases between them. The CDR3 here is CASSPGDSTRIKPQHF. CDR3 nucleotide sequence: TGTGCCAGCTCACCGGGTGACAGCACCCGAATCAAGCCCCAGCATTTT.

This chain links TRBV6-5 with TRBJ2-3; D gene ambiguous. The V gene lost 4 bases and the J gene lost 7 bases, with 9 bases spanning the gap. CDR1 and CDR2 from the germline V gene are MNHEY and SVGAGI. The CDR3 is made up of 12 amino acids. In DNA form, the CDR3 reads TGTGCCAGCAGTTCCCAAGTATATACGCAGTATTTT. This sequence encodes CASSSQVYTQYF.

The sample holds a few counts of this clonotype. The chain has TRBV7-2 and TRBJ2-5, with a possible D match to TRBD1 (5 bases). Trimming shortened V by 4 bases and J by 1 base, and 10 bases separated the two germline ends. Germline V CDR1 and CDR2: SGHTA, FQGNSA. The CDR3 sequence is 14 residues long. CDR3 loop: CASSSDRSQETQYF. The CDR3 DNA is TGTGCCAGCAGCTCTGACAGAAGCCAAGAGACCCAGTACTTC.

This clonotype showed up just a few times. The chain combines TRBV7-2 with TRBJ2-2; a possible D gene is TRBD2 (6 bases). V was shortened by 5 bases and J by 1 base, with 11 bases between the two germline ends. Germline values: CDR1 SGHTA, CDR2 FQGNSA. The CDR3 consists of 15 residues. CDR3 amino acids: CASSPHGGNTGELFF. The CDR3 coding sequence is TGTGCCAGCAGCCCTCACGGGGGGAACACCGGGGAGCTGTTTTTT.

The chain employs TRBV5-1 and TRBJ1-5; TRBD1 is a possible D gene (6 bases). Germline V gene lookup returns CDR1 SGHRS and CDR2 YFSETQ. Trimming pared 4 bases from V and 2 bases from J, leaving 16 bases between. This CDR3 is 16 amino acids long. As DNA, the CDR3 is TGCGCCAGCAGCAATACGACAGGTATGGGCAATCAGCCCCAGCATTTT. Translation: CASSNTTGMGNQPQHF.

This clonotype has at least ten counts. CDR3 loop: CASSLLDTQYF. DNA of the CDR3: TGTGCCAGCAGCCTCCTGGATACGCAGTATTTT. This chain connects TRBV12-3 or TRBV12-4 to TRBJ2-3; D remains ambiguous. V lost 6 bases and J lost 6, with 7 bases in between. This CDR3 contains 11 residues.

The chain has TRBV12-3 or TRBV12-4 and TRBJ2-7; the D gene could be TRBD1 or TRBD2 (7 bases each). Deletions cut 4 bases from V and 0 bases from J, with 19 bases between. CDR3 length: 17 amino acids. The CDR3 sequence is CASSSSRGEGSSYEQYF. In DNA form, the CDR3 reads TGTGCCAGCAGTTCTTCCAGGGGGGAGGGGAGCTCCTACGAGCAGTACTTC.

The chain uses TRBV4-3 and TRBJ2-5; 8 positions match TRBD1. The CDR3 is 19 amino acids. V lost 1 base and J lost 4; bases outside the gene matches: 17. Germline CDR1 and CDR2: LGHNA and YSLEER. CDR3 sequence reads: CASSQVQWQGAGSGETQYF. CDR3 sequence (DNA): TGCGCCAGCAGCCAAGTACAATGGCAGGGGGCGGGTAGTGGAGAGACCCAGTACTTC.

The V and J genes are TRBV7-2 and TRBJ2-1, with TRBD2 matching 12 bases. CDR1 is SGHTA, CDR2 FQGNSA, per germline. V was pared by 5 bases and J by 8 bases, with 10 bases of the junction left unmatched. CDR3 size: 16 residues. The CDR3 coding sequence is TGTGCCAGCAGCCCGACTAGCGGGAGCGGTAGGGATGAGCAGTTCTTC. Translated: CASSPTSGSGRDEQFF. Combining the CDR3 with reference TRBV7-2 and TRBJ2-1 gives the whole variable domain GAGVSQSPSNKVTEKGKDVELRCDPISGHTALYWYRQSLGQGLEFLIYFQGNSAPDKSGLPSDRFSAERTGGSVSTLTIQRTQQEDSAVYLCASSPTSGSGRDEQFFGPGTRLTVL.

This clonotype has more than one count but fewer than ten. DNA for the CDR3: TGTGCCAGCAGTGAAATTGGGTCGGCCAAAAACATTCAGTACTTC. Translated, it gives CASSEIGSAKNIQYF. The genes are TRBV25-1 and TRBJ2-4; D remains unclear. Germline CDR1 and CDR2: MGHDK and SYGVNS. Trimming left V 2 bases short and J 1 base short, with 9 bases between. CDR3 length: 15 amino acids.

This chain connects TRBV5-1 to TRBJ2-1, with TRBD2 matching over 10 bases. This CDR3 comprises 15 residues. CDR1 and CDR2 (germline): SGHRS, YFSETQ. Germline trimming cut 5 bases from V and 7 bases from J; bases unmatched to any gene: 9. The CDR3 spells CASRPLAGESNEQFF. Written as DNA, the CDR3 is TGCGCCAGCAGACCGCTAGCGGGAGAATCAAATGAGCAGTTCTTC. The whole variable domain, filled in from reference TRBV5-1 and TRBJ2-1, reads KAGVTQTPRYLIKTRGQQVTLSCSPISGHRSVSWYQQTPGQGLQFLFEYFSETQRNKGNFPGRFSGRQFSNSRSEMNVSTLELGDSALYLCASRPLAGESNEQFFGPGTRLTVL.

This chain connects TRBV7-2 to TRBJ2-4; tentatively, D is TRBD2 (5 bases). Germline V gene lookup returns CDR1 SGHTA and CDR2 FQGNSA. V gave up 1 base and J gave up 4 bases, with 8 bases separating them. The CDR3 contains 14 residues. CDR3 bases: TGTGCCAGCAGCTTAGGGGGAGTAAAAAACATTCAGTACTTC. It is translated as CASSLGGVKNIQYF. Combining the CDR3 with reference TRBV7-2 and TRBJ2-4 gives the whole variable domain GAGVSQSPSNKVTEKGKDVELRCDPISGHTALYWYRQSLGQGLEFLIYFQGNSAPDKSGLPSDRFSAERTGGSVSTLTIQRTQQEDSAVYLCASSLGGVKNIQYFGAGTRLSVL.

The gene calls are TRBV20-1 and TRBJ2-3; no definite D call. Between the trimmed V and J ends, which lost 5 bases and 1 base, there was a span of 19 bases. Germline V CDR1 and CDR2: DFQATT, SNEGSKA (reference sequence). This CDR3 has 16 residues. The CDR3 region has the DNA TGCAGTGCTCCTGGGGTCTACAACTCCCGCACAGATACGCAGTATTTT. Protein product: CSAPGVYNSRTDTQYF.

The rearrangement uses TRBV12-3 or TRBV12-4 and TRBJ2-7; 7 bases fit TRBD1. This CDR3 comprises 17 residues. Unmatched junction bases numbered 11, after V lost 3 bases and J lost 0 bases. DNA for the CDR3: TGTGCCAGCAGTTTTTCGAGGGGACAGAAGCTCTCCTACGAGCAGTACTTC. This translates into CASSFSRGQKLSYEQYF.

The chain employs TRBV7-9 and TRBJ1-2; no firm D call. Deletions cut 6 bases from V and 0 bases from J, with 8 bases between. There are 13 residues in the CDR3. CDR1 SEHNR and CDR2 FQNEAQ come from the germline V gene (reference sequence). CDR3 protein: CASSQQTNYGYTF. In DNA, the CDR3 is TGTGCCAGCAGTCAACAGACTAACTATGGCTACACCTTC.

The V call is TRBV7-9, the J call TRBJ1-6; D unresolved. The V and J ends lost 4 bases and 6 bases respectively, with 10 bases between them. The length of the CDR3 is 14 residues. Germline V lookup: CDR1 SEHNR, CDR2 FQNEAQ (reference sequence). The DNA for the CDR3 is TGTGCCAGCAGCTCCCCCTCCGCTAATTCACCCCTCCACTTT. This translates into CASSSPSANSPLHF.

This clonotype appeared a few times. The CDR3: CASSQKGRRSTDTQYF. The CDR3 DNA is TGTGCCAGCAGCCAAAAGGGCAGGCGCTCCACAGATACGCAGTATTTT. V is TRBV21-1 and J is TRBJ2-3; the D call of TRBD1 is as the table states it, not checked on the DNA. TRBV21-1 constitutes a pseudogene. This CDR3 contains 16 residues.

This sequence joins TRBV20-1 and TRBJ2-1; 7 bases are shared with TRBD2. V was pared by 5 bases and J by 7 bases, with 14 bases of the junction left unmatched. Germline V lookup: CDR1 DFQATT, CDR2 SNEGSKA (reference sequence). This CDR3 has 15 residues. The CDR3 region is CSAPGPSGRWNEQFF. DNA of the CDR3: TGCAGTGCTCCTGGTCCTAGCGGAAGGTGGAATGAGCAGTTCTTC.